This T cell receptor (beta chain) is drawn from a study of human T cells and chemical hapten exposure. Overall study context: While the approximately 25-week study was under way, patients received diphenylcyclopropenone on the scalp every week. Findings and limits, study-wide: The study found that DPC sensitization did not change TCRs above 1 in 1000 frequency. It was expanded TCRs that formed significantly more large CDR3 similarity clusters than controls did.

TCRdb reanalysed the RACE reads using MiXCR and keeps one entry per CDR3 protein. The data hold roughly 52,000 distinct CDR3 sequences, with less than 10% observed a single time. Documented time point: patch test 2, 6 weeks after DPC sensitization. The treatment was: therapeutic diphenylcyclopropenone sensitization with weekly scalp DPC. Alopecia patients, 18 to 70 years old and DPC-suitable, served as donors. Notes on this clonotype: Its antigen is as yet unknown.

Germline V gene sequence: CDR1 SQVTM, CDR2 ANQGSEA. V dropped 3 bases and J dropped 4 bases, with 7 bases sitting between them. CDR3 length equals 12 residues. The chain links TRBV29-1 to TRBJ2-1; unclear D gene. The TCR sequence derives from a woman aged 45-59 years with alopecia areata. Some clones in this sample may be carry-over from other donors' samples. The sample here was whole blood, taken in connection with sensitization to the hapten diphenylcyclopropenone (DPC). CDR3 protein: CSVDRAYNEQFF. The CDR3 DNA reads TGCAGCGTTGACCGGGCGTACAATGAGCAGTTCTTC.